This T cell receptor (beta chain) was recorded in a study of T cell repertoires in breast cancer. Primers covering all TCR V genes were used in emulsion RT-PCR on CD8+ T cells. A second nested PCR with blocking oligonucleotides suppressed unpaired genes. TCRdb redid the calling of the emulsion pairing reads with MiXCR, one entry per CDR3 protein. The repertoire holds about 40,000 distinct CDR3 sequences, with about 48% as singletons. Sequenced input: CD8+ T cells. The TCR was taken from a pool of human donors with breast cancer or a healthy control (not recorded which).

The CDR3 nucleotides are TGCAGTGCCGACACGACAGGGGGCGCGGAGACCCAGTACTTC. Translated: CSADTTGGAETQYF. The chain is built from TRBV20-1 and TRBJ2-5; 10 bases fit TRBD1. This CDR3 is built from 14 residues. The J segment lost 5 bases and the V segment lost 6 bases, leaving 9 bases of the junction unmatched. Germline CDR1 and CDR2: DFQATT and SNEGSKA (reference sequence).